This TCR beta chain was documented in a study of monozygotic twins with inflammatory bowel disease. Concerning this clonotype: The antigen is unknown.

General study results and limits: Patient repertoires may carry noise from differing immunosuppressive treatments. IBD patients exhibited fewer clonotypes shared with other individuals than healthy twins, particularly with disease activity.

The CDR3 is 13 residues long. The germline V gene encodes CDR1 SQVTM and CDR2 ANQGSEA. TCRdb reprocessed the 5' RACE reads and stores each CDR3 protein as one record, lacking DNA. The sample table sets out 330,000 or so distinct CDR3 sequences. The J gene is TRBJ2-7, the V gene TRBV29-1; checking the TCRdb D call of TRBD2 is not possible without DNA. The sample was blood. The clonotype originates from a human donor with ulcerative colitis or Crohn's disease, or a healthy co-twin of an affected twin (not recorded which). CDR3 amino acids: CSALAGGPYEQYF.